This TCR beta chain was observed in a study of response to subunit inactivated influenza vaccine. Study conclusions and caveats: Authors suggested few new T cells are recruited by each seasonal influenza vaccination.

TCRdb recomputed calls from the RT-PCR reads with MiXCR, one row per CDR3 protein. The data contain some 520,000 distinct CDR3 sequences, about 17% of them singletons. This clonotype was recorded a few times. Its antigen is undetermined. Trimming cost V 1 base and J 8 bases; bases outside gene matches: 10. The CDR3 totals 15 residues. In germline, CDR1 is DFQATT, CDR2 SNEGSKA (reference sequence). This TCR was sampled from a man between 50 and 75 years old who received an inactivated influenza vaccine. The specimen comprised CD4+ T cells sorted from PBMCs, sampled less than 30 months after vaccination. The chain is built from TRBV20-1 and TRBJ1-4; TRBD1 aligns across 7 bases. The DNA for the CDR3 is TGCAGTGCTAGAGGCCACAGGGGTGGTTACGAAAAACTGTTTTTT. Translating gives CSARGHRGGYEKLFF.